This TCR beta chain comes out of a study of T cell responses to AZD1222 COVID-19 vaccine. As to this clone: The antigen remains unidentified.

Study results and limitations: Spike-specific TCR breadth and depth went up after people got two AZD1222 doses. Repertoires were obtained solely post-peak T cell response. The study identified only six AZD1222 recipients as seropositive at baseline. Regions 160-218 and 743-854 held dominance among vaccine-associated CD4 TCRs, which spanned spike.

The ends were cut back, 4 bases at V and 2 bases at J, with 14 bases in the middle. Germline V CDR1 and CDR2: MDHEN, SYDVKM. This CDR3 comprises 15 residues. Profiling relied on immunoSEQ multiplex PCR, and the TCRdb table lists in-frame clones only, not all of them. The repertoire holds 100,000 to 130,000 clones, with 85% to 90% as singletons. The clonotype originates from an adult in good health. This chain joins TRBV28 and TRBJ1-1; D is ambiguous. Sequences were derived from peripheral blood, sampled on day 0 of AZD1222 vaccination. The CDR3 region has the DNA TGTGCCAGCAGTTCTTTCGAGGACCTAAACACTGAAGCTTTCTTT. Residues: CASSSFEDLNTEAFF.